This T cell receptor (beta chain) derives from a study of blood T cells in healthy people across ages. A sample-barcoded 5' primer and a J-beta primer mix were used in a second PCR of roughly 6 to 11 cycles. TCRdb redid the calling of the 5' RACE reads with MiXCR, one entry per CDR3 protein. Here the sample spans about 1.5 million distinct CDR3 sequences, 40% to 45% being singletons. Whenever a sample was processed, at least 6.5 million PBMCs were isolated. CDR1 is SGDLS, CDR2 YYNGEE, per germline. The germline V and J ends were trimmed by 0 bases and 4 bases, with 16 bases remaining between them. This CDR3 contains 16 residues.

This clonotype originated in a woman younger than 35 in good health. Input material: blood. The rearrangement joins TRBV9 to TRBJ2-5, with a tentative D call TRBD2 (5 bases). The CDR3 protein is CASSVATGNIPETQYF. The CDR3 nucleotides are TGTGCCAGCAGCGTAGCTACGGGAAACATCCCAGAGACCCAGTACTTC.